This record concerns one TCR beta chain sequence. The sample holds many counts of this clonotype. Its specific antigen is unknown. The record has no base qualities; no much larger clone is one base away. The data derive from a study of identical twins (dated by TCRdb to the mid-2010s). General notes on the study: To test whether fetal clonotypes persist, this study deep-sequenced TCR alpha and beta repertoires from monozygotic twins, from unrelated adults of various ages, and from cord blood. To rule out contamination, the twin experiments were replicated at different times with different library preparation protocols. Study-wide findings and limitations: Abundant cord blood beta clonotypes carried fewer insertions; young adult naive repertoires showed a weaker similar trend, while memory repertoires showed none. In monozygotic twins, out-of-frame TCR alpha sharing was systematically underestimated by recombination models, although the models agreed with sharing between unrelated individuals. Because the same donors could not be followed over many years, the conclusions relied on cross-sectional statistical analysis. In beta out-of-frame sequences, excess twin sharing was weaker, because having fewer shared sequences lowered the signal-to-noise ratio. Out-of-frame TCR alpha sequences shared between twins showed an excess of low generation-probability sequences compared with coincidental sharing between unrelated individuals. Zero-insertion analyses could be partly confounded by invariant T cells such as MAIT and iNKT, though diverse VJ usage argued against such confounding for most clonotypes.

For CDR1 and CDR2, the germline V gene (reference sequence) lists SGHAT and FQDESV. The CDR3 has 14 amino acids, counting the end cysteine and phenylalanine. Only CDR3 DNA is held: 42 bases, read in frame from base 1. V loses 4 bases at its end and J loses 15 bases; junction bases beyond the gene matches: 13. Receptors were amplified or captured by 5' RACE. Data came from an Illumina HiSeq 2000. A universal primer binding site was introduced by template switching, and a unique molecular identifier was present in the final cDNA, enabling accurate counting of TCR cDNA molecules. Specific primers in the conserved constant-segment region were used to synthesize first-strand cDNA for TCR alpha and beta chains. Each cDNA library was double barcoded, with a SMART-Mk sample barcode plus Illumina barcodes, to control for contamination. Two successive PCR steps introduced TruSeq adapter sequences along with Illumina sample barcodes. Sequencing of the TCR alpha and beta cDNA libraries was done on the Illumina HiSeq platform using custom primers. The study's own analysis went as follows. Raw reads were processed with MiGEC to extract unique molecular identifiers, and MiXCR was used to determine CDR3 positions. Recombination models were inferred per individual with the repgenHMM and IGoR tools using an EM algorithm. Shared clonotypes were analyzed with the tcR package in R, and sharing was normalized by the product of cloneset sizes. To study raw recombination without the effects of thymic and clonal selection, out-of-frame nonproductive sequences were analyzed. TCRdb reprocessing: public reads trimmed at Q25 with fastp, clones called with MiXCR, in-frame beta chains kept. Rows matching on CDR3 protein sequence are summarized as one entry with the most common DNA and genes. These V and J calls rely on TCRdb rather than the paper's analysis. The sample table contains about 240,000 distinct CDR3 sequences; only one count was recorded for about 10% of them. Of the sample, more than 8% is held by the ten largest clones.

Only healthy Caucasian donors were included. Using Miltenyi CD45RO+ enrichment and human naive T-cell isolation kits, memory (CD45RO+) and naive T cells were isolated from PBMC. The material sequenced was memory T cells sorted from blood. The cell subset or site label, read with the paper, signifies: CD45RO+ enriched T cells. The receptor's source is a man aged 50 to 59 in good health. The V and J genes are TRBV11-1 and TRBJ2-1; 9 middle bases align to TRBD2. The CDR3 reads CASSWGTSPEPPFF. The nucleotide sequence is TGTGCCAGCAGCTGGGGGACTAGCCCTGAACCACCGTTCTTC.